This T cell receptor beta chain emerged from a study of cytomegalovirus exposure and HLA in healthy donors. As for the study in general: The 120 or so validation repertoires matched the 600 to 700 first-cohort repertoires in platform, a later analysis reported. Study-level points and caveats: Reportedly, cytomegalovirus status was diagnosed with high sensitivity and specificity. Overall, some 160 TCR beta chains were annotated as cytomegalovirus-associated.

In regard to this clone: Its antigen remains unknown.

TCRdb's table, derived via immunoSEQ multiplex PCR, lists solely in-frame clones and lacks some. The sample has tens of thousands of clones, just under 85% seen once; the top ten hold 3%. While the first cohort had over 650 subjects, the donors belonged to the separate validation cohort of about 120 subjects. The germline gives CDR1 MNHEY, CDR2 SMNVEV (reference sequence). The germline V and J ends were trimmed by 9 bases and 2 bases, with 14 bases remaining between them. The CDR3 runs to 14 residues. This rearrangement joins TRBV27 to TRBJ2-1; D unresolved. This sequence was found in a man between 25 and 39 years old in good health and CMV-seronegative. Sequencing was performed on PBMCs. DNA for the CDR3: TGTGCCAGTAACTCCGAACCCACCTACAATGAGCAGTTCTTC. Its translation is CASNSEPTYNEQFF.